The clone carrying this TCR beta chain was seen once. Its antigen is unidentified. There are 16 residues in the CDR3. CDR1 is SGHVS, CDR2 FQNEAQ, per germline. Between the trimmed V and J ends, which lost 1 base and 4 bases, there was a span of 16 bases. The source of the sample is a study of T cell responses to AZD1222 COVID-19 vaccine. Here immunoSEQ multiplex PCR was the method, and the copy in TCRdb shows in-frame clones only, minus some. The sample yields tens of thousands of clones, 85% to 90% seen once. Study-wide results and caveats: The study reported that nearly half of spike-specific TCRs target unmutated variant regions.

This receptor was taken from an adult in good health. The source material was peripheral blood, sampled on day 0 of MenACWY control vaccination. V gene TRBV7-8 combines with J gene TRBJ1-1; TRBD1 is a possible D gene (5 bases). Here the CDR3 reads CASSLGGIPTGTEAFF. The CDR3, as DNA: TGTGCCAGCAGCTTAGGGGGGATTCCTACCGGCACTGAAGCTTTCTTT.